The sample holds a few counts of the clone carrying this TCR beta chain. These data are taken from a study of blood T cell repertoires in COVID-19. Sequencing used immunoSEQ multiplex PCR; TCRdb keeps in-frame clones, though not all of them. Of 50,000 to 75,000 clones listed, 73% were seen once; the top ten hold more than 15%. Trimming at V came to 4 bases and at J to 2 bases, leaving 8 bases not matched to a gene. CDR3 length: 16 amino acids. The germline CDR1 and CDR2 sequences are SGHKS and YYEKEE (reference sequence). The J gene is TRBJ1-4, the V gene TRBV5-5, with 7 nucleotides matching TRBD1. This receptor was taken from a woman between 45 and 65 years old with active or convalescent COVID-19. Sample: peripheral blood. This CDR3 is CASSRITGATNEKLFF. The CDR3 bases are TGTGCCAGCAGCCGGATCACAGGGGCGACTAATGAAAAACTGTTTTTT.